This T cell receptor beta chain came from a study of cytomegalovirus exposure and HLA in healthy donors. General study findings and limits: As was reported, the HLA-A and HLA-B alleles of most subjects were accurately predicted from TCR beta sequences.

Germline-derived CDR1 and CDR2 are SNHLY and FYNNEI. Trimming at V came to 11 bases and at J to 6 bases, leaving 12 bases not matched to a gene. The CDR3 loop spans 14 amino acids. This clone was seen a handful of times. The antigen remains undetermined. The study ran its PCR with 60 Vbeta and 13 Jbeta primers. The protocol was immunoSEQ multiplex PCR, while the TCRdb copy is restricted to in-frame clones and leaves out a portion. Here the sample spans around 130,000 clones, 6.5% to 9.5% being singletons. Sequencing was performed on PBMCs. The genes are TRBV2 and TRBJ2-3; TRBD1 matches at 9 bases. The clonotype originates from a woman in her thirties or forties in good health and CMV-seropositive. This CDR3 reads CASSNRGQGDTQYF. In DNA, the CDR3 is TGTGCCTCATCAAACAGGGGGCAGGGGGATACGCAGTATTTT.